The rows below give T cell receptor beta chains drawn from one sample of a study of CXCR3-negative and CXCR3-positive naive CD8 T cells. TCRdb re-called the 5' RACE reads; every CDR3 protein appears as one record, without DNA. Seen in this sample are 50,000 to 70,000 distinct CDR3 sequences; the ten most common clones hold 0.53%. The sequenced sample consisted of naive CXCR3+ CD8+ T cells from blood. Receptor source: a human donor in good health. Some clones in this sample may be carry-over from other donors' samples. Both conserved end residues are part of each CDR3. Clone size is shown for a subset of rows, as once, few, many or a class of expanded clone.

v_gene: TRBV29-1
j_gene: TRBJ2-7
abundance: NA
CDR3aa: CSARQDPYEQYF

v_gene: TRBV27
j_gene: TRBJ2-1
abundance: NA
CDR3aa: CASGTSGTYNEQFF

v_gene: TRBV28
j_gene: TRBJ2-7
abundance: NA
CDR3aa: CASSLREVSYEQYF

v_gene: TRBV7-6
j_gene: TRBJ2-6
abundance: NA
CDR3aa: CASSLPGLRGANVLTF

v_gene: TRBV25-1
j_gene: TRBJ2-1
abundance: NA
CDR3aa: CATRGGAEWNEQFF

v_gene: TRBV15
j_gene: TRBJ1-2
abundance: NA
CDR3aa: CATSRDRFTYGYTF

v_gene: TRBV29-1
j_gene: TRBJ2-7
abundance: NA
CDR3aa: CSVRDRPYEQYF

v_gene: TRBV19
j_gene: TRBJ1-2
abundance: NA
CDR3aa: CASTSGLIYGYTF

v_gene: TRBV29-1
j_gene: TRBJ2-7
abundance: NA
CDR3aa: CSVGTGYEQYF

v_gene: TRBV10-1
j_gene: TRBJ2-1
abundance: NA
CDR3aa: CASSEWGEKNEQFF

v_gene: TRBV20-1
j_gene: TRBJ2-5
abundance: NA
CDR3aa: CSALDRGQETQYF

v_gene: TRBV12-5
j_gene: TRBJ1-1
abundance: NA
CDR3aa: CASGLVGRIEAFF

v_gene: TRBV29-1
j_gene: TRBJ2-7
abundance: NA
CDR3aa: CSVEVGAMVYEQYF

v_gene: TRBV7-9
j_gene: TRBJ2-4
abundance: NA
CDR3aa: CASSTTIRHGQGNIQYF

v_gene: TRBV7-3
j_gene: TRBJ2-1
abundance: NA
CDR3aa: CASSLRGAYNEQFF

v_gene: TRBV2
j_gene: TRBJ1-2
abundance: NA
CDR3aa: CASSEALRGAMGGYTF

v_gene: TRBV5-6
j_gene: TRBJ2-7
abundance: NA
CDR3aa: CASSYFKGHSGEQYF

v_gene: TRBV29-1
j_gene: TRBJ2-1
abundance: NA
CDR3aa: CSVRQGASSYNEQFF

v_gene: TRBV6-2/TRBV6-3
j_gene: TRBJ2-1
abundance: NA
CDR3aa: CASSSPFSGRSDEQFF

v_gene: TRBV20-1
j_gene: TRBJ2-1
abundance: NA
CDR3aa: CSARGQGSYNEQFF

v_gene: TRBV9
j_gene: TRBJ1-2
abundance: NA
CDR3aa: CASSLDPQSHYGYTF

v_gene: TRBV7-3
j_gene: TRBJ1-1
abundance: NA
CDR3aa: CASSLASWGTEAFF

v_gene: TRBV7-9
j_gene: TRBJ2-1
abundance: NA
CDR3aa: CASSLYEGIAYNEQFF

v_gene: TRBV4-1
j_gene: TRBJ1-1
abundance: NA
CDR3aa: CASSQGTGPEAFF

v_gene: TRBV9
j_gene: TRBJ2-1
abundance: NA
CDR3aa: CASSAMGAEQFF

v_gene: TRBV9
j_gene: TRBJ1-5
abundance: NA
CDR3aa: CASSPMDRLDQPQHF

v_gene: TRBV29-1
j_gene: TRBJ2-7
abundance: NA
CDR3aa: CSVELSAVLVSYEQYF

v_gene: TRBV28
j_gene: TRBJ2-1
abundance: NA
CDR3aa: CASSSPSVAGVVGDEQFF

v_gene: TRBV5-6
j_gene: TRBJ2-7
abundance: NA
CDR3aa: CASSWRGTSYEQYF

v_gene: TRBV6-2/TRBV6-3
j_gene: TRBJ2-5
abundance: NA
CDR3aa: CASSPSAAETQYF

v_gene: TRBV7-6
j_gene: TRBJ2-5
abundance: medium-sized
CDR3aa: CASSLVFSAGETQYF

v_gene: TRBV7-6
j_gene: TRBJ2-7
abundance: NA
CDR3aa: CASSLEQYDDEQYF

v_gene: TRBV6-5
j_gene: TRBJ2-7
abundance: NA
CDR3aa: CASSQGAPPYEQYF

v_gene: TRBV6-1
j_gene: TRBJ2-7
abundance: NA
CDR3aa: CASSNLGPIREQYF

v_gene: TRBV5-6
j_gene: TRBJ2-3
abundance: NA
CDR3aa: CASSQERGLRDTQYF

v_gene: TRBV11-2
j_gene: TRBJ2-2
abundance: NA
CDR3aa: CASKNTGELFF

v_gene: TRBV29-1
j_gene: TRBJ1-1
abundance: NA
CDR3aa: CSVDGGSVNTEAFF